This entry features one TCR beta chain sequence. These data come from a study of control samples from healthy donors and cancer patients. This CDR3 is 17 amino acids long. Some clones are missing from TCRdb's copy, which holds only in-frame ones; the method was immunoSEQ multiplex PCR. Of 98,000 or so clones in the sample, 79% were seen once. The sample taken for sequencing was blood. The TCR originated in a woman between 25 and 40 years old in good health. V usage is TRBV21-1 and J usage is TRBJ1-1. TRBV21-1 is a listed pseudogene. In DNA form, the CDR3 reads TGTGCCAGCAGCAAAGTCGTCCACAAATCACCAAGGACTGAAGCTTTCTTT. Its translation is CASSKVVHKSPRTEAFF.